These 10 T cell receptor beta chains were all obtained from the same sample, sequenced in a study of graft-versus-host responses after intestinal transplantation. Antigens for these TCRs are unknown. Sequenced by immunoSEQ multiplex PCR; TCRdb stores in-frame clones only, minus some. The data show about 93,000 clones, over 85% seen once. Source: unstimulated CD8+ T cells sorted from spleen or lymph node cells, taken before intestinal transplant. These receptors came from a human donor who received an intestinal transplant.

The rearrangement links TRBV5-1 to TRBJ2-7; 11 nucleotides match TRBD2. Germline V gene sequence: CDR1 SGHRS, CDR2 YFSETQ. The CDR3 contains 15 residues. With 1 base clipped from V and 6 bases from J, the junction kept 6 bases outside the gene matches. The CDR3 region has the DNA TGCGCCAGCAGCTTGTCTAGCGGGGGGACCTCCGAGCAGTACTTC. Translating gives CASSLSSGGTSEQYF.

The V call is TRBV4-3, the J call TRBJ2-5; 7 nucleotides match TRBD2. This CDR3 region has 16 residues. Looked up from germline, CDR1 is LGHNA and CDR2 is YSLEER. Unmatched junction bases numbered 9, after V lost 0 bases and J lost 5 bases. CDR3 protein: CASSQEYSLGGETQYF. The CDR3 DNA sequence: TGCGCCAGCAGCCAAGAATACAGCCTGGGAGGGGAGACCCAGTACTTC.

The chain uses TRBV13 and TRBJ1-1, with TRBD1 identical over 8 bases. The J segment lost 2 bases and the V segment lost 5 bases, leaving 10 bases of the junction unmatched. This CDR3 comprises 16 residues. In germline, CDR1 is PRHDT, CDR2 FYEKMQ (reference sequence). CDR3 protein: CASSPTGQGSNTEAFF. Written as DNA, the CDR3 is TGTGCCAGCAGCCCGACCGGACAGGGCTCAAACACTGAAGCTTTCTTT. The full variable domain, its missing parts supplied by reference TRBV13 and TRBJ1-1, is AAGVIQSPRHLIKEKRETATLKCYPIPRHDTVYWYQQGPGQDPQFLISFYEKMQSDKGSIPDRFSAQQFSDYHSELNMSSLELGDSALYFCASSPTGQGSNTEAFFGQGTRLTVV.

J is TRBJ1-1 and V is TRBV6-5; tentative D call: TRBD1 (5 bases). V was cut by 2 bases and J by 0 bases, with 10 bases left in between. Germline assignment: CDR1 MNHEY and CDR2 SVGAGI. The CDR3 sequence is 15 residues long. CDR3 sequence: CASSYAGIMNTEAFF. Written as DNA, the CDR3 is TGTGCCAGCAGTTACGCAGGGATCATGAACACTGAAGCTTTCTTT.

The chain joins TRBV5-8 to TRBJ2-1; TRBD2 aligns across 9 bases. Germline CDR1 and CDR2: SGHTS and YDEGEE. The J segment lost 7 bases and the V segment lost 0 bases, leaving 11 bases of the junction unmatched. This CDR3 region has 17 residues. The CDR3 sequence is CASSLAGLARMHNEQFF. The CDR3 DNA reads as TGTGCCAGCAGCTTGGCTGGACTAGCGAGGATGCATAATGAGCAGTTCTTC. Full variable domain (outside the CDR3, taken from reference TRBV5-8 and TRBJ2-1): EAGVTQSPTHLIKTRGQQATLRCSPISGHTSVYWYQQALGLGLQFLLWYDEGEERNRGNFPPRFSGRQFPNYSSELNVNALELEDSALYLCASSLAGLARMHNEQFFGPGTRLTVL.

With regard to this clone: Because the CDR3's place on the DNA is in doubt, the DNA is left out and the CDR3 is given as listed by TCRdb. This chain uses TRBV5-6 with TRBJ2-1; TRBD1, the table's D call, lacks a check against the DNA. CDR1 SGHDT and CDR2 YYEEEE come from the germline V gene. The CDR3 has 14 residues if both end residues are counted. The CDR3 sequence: CASSGWGQGTIRFF.

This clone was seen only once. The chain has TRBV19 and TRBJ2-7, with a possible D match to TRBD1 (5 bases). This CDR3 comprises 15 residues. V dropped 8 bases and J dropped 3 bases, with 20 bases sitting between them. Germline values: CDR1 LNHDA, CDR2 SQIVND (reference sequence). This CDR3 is CASRPGIGRYYEQYF. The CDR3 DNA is TGTGCCAGTCGCCCAGGGATAGGTAGATACTACGAGCAGTACTTC.

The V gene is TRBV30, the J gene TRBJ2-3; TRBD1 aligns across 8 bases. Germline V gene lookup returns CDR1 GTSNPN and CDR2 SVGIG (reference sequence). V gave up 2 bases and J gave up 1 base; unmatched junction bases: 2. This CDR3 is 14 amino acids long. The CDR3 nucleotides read TGTGCCTGGAGTCCGACAGGGGGCACAGATACGCAGTATTTT. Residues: CAWSPTGGTDTQYF.

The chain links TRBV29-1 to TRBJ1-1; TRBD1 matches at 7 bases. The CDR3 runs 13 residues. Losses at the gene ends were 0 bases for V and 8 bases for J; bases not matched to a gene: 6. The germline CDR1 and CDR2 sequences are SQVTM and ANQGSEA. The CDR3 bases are TGCAGCGTTGAAGATGGGGACAGTTTAGAAGCTTTCTTT. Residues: CSVEDGDSLEAFF.

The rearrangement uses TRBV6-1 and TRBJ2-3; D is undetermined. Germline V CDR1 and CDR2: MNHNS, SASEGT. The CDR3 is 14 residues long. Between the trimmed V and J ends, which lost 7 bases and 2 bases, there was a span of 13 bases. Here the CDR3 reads CASTDLGNTDTQYF. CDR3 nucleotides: TGTGCCAGCACTGACCTCGGTAACACAGATACGCAGTATTTT.